This T cell receptor (beta chain) was found in a study of T cells in Graves' hyperthyroidism and ophthalmopathy (dated by TCRdb to the late 2010s). Notes on the research overall: Peripheral blood was sampled at the time of initial diagnosis, prior to any treatment. The paper reports TCR Vbeta CDR3 sequencing of over 120 peripheral blood samples: approximately 43 ophthalmopathy, over 70 hyperthyroidism and roughly 17 progressor patients. The 95 to 100 discovery patients were randomly split 7:3 into training and test sets. Following sampling, methimazole starting at 30 mg daily was given to hyperthyroidism patients, and high-dose intravenous methylprednisolone was given to ophthalmopathy patients. In roughly six Graves' hyperthyroidism patients, the study also compared T-cell repertoires from thyroid tissue with T-cell repertoires from blood. TCR V-J signatures able to tell the groups apart were searched for in a discovery cohort of 95 to 100 patients, of whom roughly 42 had Graves' ophthalmopathy and 57 had stable Graves' hyperthyroidism. Prospective prediction of ophthalmopathy was tested in an independent validation cohort of some 19 hyperthyroidism patients and some 17 patients who later progressed to ophthalmopathy. The investigation overall reported the following: Most expanded thyroid clonotypes (frequency above 0.001) were also found in blood, which suggests that blood repertoires may mirror thyroid immune responses. Sample size was not statistically predetermined, and investigators were not blinded to group allocation. In validation, the model predicted progression to ophthalmopathy a median of about 6.8 months before onset, with roughly 71% sensitivity and around 76% specificity. Ophthalmopathy was separated from stable hyperthyroidism by a 13 V-J signature model, with around 88% sensitivity and 81% to 82% specificity obtained in cross-validation and 80%/75% obtained in testing.

Amplification of TCR beta CDR3 regions was carried out from RNA transcripts. The first round of RT-PCR for the TCR CDR3 was performed with the HTBI primer set and the Qiagen OneStep RT-PCR kit. Libraries were constructed in a second round of multiplex PCR, after which size selection and purification were carried out. Sequencing of the libraries was done on an Illumina HiSeq2000 using paired-end 100 bp reads. Per the original workflow: SOAPnuke was used to process the raw data, removing reads that contained adapters or uncalled bases, had a mean Phred below 15, or lacked an exact match to the constant primer or identifier. COPE v1.2.5 was used to merge high-quality paired reads, and clonotypes were defined as unique nucleotide sequences. MiTCR v1.1 was used to align the clonotypes against IMGT TRBV, TRBD and TRBJ reference segments. Analysis was restricted to V-J combinations with a frequency above 0.0001, which covered roughly 99% of repertoires. A TCS score was defined as the ratio of F50 (clonal expansion) to E x V (chaos), with BLOSUM62-based TCRdist applied between CDR3 peptides within each V-J. Welch's t-statistics and random forest reduced roughly 540 V-J features to 13, which were used in a naive Bayes classifier (R e1071). TCRdb reanalyzed the raw reads on its own, using fastp at Q25 for trimming and MiXCR for clone calling, and kept in-frame beta chains. For every CDR3 protein sequence, its rows merge into one entry that carries the most common genes and DNA. The V and J calls were not made by the authors but by TCRdb's processing. The sample table shows hundreds of thousands of distinct CDR3 sequences, and roughly 15% are seen once. The ten largest make up about 12% of the sample.

Ophthalmopathy patients had moderately to severely active disease, Clinical Activity Score of at least 3, NOSPECS grade of at least 4, and duration under 3 months. Patients with uncontrolled infections, other autoimmune diseases, pregnancy or lactation were excluded. Diagnoses relied on clinical symptoms, serum thyroxine and TRAb, thyroid ultrasound and orbital computed tomography. Ficoll-Paque density gradient centrifugation was used to isolate PBMCs from approximately 10 ml of fresh peripheral blood. Trizol reagent was used to extract total RNA, and RNA quality was then checked on an Agilent 2100 Bioanalyzer. Trimming removed 9 bases from V and 6 bases from J, leaving 15 bases between the germline ends. CDR1 and CDR2 (SNHLY, FYNNEI) derive from the germline V gene. Measured from the cysteine to the phenylalanine, the CDR3 is 14 residues long. The retained sequence is limited to the CDR3, 42 bases, with the frame set at the first base.

This clonotype was counted at least ten times. No antigen is known for it. No base-level quality is on record; no much larger clone is a single base apart. The sequence came from a woman aged 50 to 65 with Graves' ophthalmopathy. Sequencing was carried out using blood. This sequence uses TRBV2 and TRBJ1-6, with TRBD1 perhaps the D gene, on 6 matching bases. The CDR3 sequence is CASRKDRTNSPLHF. The bases read TGTGCCAGTCGGAAGGACAGAACTAATTCACCCCTCCACTTT.